These 25 T cell receptor beta chains originate from one sample sequenced in a study of blood T cell repertoires in COVID-19. Clones were sequenced by immunoSEQ multiplex PCR, and TCRdb holds only the in-frame ones, with some missing. Seen here are around 160,000 clones, 75% to 85% observed once, and the top ten hold 10% to 15%. The sample was peripheral blood. Receptors originate from a man aged 60-69 years with active or convalescent COVID-19.

The chain is built from TRBV23-1 and TRBJ2-1; possible D gene TRBD1, 6 bases. TRBV23-1 is treated as an ORF (open reading frame) with a function not yet certain. The ends were cut back, 4 bases at V and 0 bases at J, with 37 bases in the middle. The CDR3 is 24 residues long. For the CDR3, the DNA is TGCGCCAGCAGTCCCAACCCGGAGTCTAAAGGTCCCAACAGGGACCCGAGCTCCTACAATGAGCAGTTCTTC. This sequence encodes CASSPNPESKGPNRDPSSYNEQFF.

V gene TRBV5-1 combines with J gene TRBJ1-3, with D possibly being TRBD1 (6 bases). CDR3 length: 13 residues. V was cut by 3 bases and J by 10 bases, with 14 bases left in between. Germline loops: CDR1 SGHRS, CDR2 YFSETQ. The CDR3 loop reads CASSSGQQGTIYF. CDR3 DNA: TGCGCCAGCAGCTCGGGACAACAAGGGACCATATATTTT.

The table lists this clone with a count of one. This chain links TRBV5-4 with TRBJ2-4; 8 nucleotides line up with TRBD1. Germline V gene data show CDR1 as SGHNT and CDR2 as YYREEE (reference sequence). This CDR3 region has 17 residues. The junction had 15 bases not matched to a gene; V was cut back by 4 bases and J by 6 bases. CDR3 in DNA: TGTGCCAGCAGCCCCGGACAGGGTCCCCTTGGGGGAAACATTCAGTACTTC. Its translation is CASSPGQGPLGGNIQYF.

The chain has TRBV6-5 and TRBJ2-5; perhaps TRBD2 as D (6 bases). The V and J ends lost 2 bases and 1 base respectively, with 8 bases between them. CDR1 is MNHEY, CDR2 SVGAGI, per germline. CDR3 length: 14 residues. CDR3 protein: CASSYRRGQETQYF. The CDR3 DNA is TGTGCCAGCAGTTACCGGAGGGGCCAAGAGACCCAGTACTTC.

The chain joins TRBV2 to TRBJ2-4, with 8 bases matching TRBD1. CDR3 length equals 17 residues. With 3 bases clipped from V and 3 bases from J, the junction kept 10 bases outside the gene matches. The V gene's germline CDR1 is SNHLY and CDR2 FYNNEI. This CDR3 reads CASSELTGGFGKNIQYF. CDR3 DNA sequence: TGTGCCAGCAGTGAGCTTACAGGGGGGTTTGGCAAAAACATTCAGTACTTC.

The V and J genes are TRBV5-5 and TRBJ2-3, with 7 bases lining up with TRBD2. This CDR3 has 17 amino acids. Germline CDR1 SGHKS, CDR2 YYEKEE (reference sequence). V lost 2 bases and J lost 2; bases outside the gene matches: 11. CDR3 sequence reads: CASSFRGSSGSTDTQYF. The CDR3 coding sequence is TGTGCCAGCAGCTTCCGGGGGAGTAGCGGGTCCACAGATACGCAGTATTTT.

This chain links TRBV18 with TRBJ1-2; 10 bases agree with TRBD1. V was pared by 8 bases and J by 8 bases, with 11 bases of the junction left unmatched. The length of the CDR3 is 14 residues. Germline CDR1 KGHSH, CDR2 LQKENI. This CDR3 reads CASLPGQGTRGYTF. The CDR3 nucleotides read TGTGCCAGCCTTCCGGGACAGGGGACTAGGGGCTACACCTTC.

V usage is TRBV4-3 and J usage is TRBJ2-6, with no clear D. From germline, CDR1 is LGHNA and CDR2 YSLEER. CDR3 length: 16 residues. V gave up 3 bases and J gave up 2 bases, with 11 bases separating them. CDR3 in DNA: TGCGCCAGCAGCCAGGATCGGGTCACTGGGGCCAACGTCCTGACTTTC. Protein: CASSQDRVTGANVLTF.

The chain links TRBV18 to TRBJ1-5, with D possibly TRBD1 on 6 matching bases. The V and J ends lost 6 bases and 5 bases respectively, with 17 bases between them. This CDR3 has 15 amino acids. Looked up from germline, CDR1 is KGHSH and CDR2 is LQKENI. The DNA for the CDR3 is TGTGCCAGCTCTACCACCGAATCAGGGGATCAGCCCCAGCATTTT. It encodes CASSTTESGDQPQHF.

The rearrangement uses TRBV5-6 and TRBJ2-1, with 8 positions matching TRBD2. There are 14 residues in the CDR3. With 4 bases clipped from V and 6 bases from J, the junction kept 6 bases outside the gene matches. Germline V lookup: CDR1 SGHDT, CDR2 YYEEEE. The CDR3 loop reads CASSPGLGSNEQFF. In DNA, the CDR3 is TGTGCCAGCAGCCCGGGACTAGGATCCAATGAGCAGTTCTTC.

This sequence joins TRBV3-1 (or the pseudogene TRBV3-2) and TRBJ1-2; 7 bases line up with TRBD1. There are 17 residues in the CDR3. Germline V gives CDR1 LGHDT, CDR2 YNNKEL (reference sequence). V shed 0 bases and J 4 bases; nucleotides not matched to a gene: 11. For the CDR3, the DNA is TGTGCCAGCAGCCAAGATCCCTTCGGACAGGCGACCTATGGCTACACCTTC. As protein: CASSQDPFGQATYGYTF.

The gene calls are TRBV6-2 or TRBV6-3 and TRBJ2-1; the D is unclear. This CDR3 has 16 amino acids. Germline V gene sequence: CDR1 MNHEY, CDR2 SVGEGT. The V end was cut by 6 bases, the J end by 4 bases, with 19 bases between. The CDR3: CASSRLVGGFYNEQFF. For the CDR3, the DNA is TGTGCCAGCAGCCGACTGGTCGGTGGCTTTTACAATGAGCAGTTCTTC.

This sequence joins TRBV6-2 or TRBV6-3 and TRBJ2-5, with 9 bases that match TRBD2. Per the germline V gene, CDR1 is MNHEY and CDR2 is SVGEGT. Trimming took 3 bases from V and 4 from J; bases not matched to a gene: 6. This CDR3 has 15 residues. The DNA for the CDR3 is TGTGCCAGCAGTTATGCGGGAGGGCTGGGAGAGACCCAGTACTTC. Protein product: CASSYAGGLGETQYF.

The sample holds a few counts of this clone. This chain links TRBV12-5 with TRBJ1-1; a weak D match, TRBD1 (6 bases). Per germline, CDR1 LGHNT and CDR2 FRNRAP. The CDR3 has 11 residues. Trimming pared 3 bases from V and 8 bases from J, leaving 7 bases between. CDR3 loop: CASGFGTEAFF. The CDR3 DNA reads TGTGCTAGTGGTTTCGGGACAGAAGCTTTCTTT.

The rearrangement links TRBV14 to TRBJ2-5, with TRBD2 matching 8 bases. With 7 bases clipped from V and 1 base from J, the junction kept 8 bases outside the gene matches. The germline gives CDR1 SGHDN, CDR2 FVKESK. CDR3 length: 15 amino acids. As DNA, the CDR3 is TGTGCCAGCAAGCCAGCGGGAGTGATCCAAGAGACCCAGTACTTC. Translating gives CASKPAGVIQETQYF.

The CDR3 sequence: CAAGGEGQGAGANEKLFF. In DNA form, the CDR3 reads TGTGCCGCTGGGGGAGAAGGACAGGGGGCCGGAGCTAATGAAAAACTGTTTTTT. This rearrangement joins TRBV28 to TRBJ1-4; TRBD1 aligns across 11 bases. This CDR3 is 18 amino acids long. J was trimmed by 3 bases and V by 11 bases; bases with no gene match: 17. Germline V gives CDR1 MDHEN, CDR2 SYDVKM.

This sequence joins TRBV5-1 and TRBJ1-6; TRBD1 matches at 7 bases. Germline CDR1 SGHRS, CDR2 YFSETQ. The V and J ends lost 4 bases and 8 bases, in that order; junction bases with no gene match: 9. The length of the CDR3 is 15 residues. DNA of the CDR3: TGCGCCAGCAGCAGGACAGGTCCGCGGGATTCACCCCTCCACTTT. Translation: CASSRTGPRDSPLHF.

The J gene is TRBJ1-3, the V gene TRBV6-6, with 7 bases lining up with TRBD1. V trimming: 6 bases; J trimming: 4 bases; junction bases outside the gene matches: 6. Germline lookup yields CDR1 MNHNY and CDR2 SVGAGI (reference sequence). CDR3 length: 14 amino acids. The CDR3 here is CASRPSTGGNTIYF. The CDR3 DNA reads TGTGCCAGCAGACCCTCGACAGGGGGAAACACCATATATTTT.

Of note for this clone: Other DNA sequences in the sample encode the same CDR3. This chain joins TRBV5-1 and TRBJ2-5, with 9 bases identical to TRBD2. The CDR3 runs 13 residues. The ends lost 10 bases at V and 5 bases at J; junction bases unmatched: 9. From germline, CDR1 is SGHRS and CDR2 YFSETQ. CDR3 DNA: TGCGCCTCATCCCTGCGGGGGGGGGAGACCCAGTACTTC. It translates to CASSLRGGETQYF.

As concerns this clone: This sample includes further DNA sequences coding for the same CDR3. The chain carries TRBV11-3 and TRBJ2-1, with TRBD1 matching 8 bases. With V trimmed by 1 base and J by 4 bases, 3 bases remained unmatched. The CDR3 totals 15 residues. Germline V lookup: CDR1 SGHNT, CDR2 YENEEA. The CDR3 region is CASSLGRQGYNEQFF. DNA of the CDR3: TGTGCCAGCAGCTTAGGCAGACAGGGGTACAATGAGCAGTTCTTC.

The chain uses TRBV5-6 and TRBJ1-2; no clear D. V was trimmed by 0 bases and J by 7 bases, leaving 13 bases between them. The CDR3 consists of 14 residues. CDR1 and CDR2 from the germline V gene are SGHDT and YYEEEE. CDR3 sequence (DNA): TGTGCCAGCAGCTTGGGGACCGGACTCGGTGGCTACACCTTC. Residues: CASSLGTGLGGYTF. The whole variable domain, filled in from reference TRBV5-6 and TRBJ1-2, reads DAGVTQSPTHLIKTRGQQVTLRCSPKSGHDTVSWYQQALGQGPQFIFQYYEEEERQRGNFPDRFSGHQFPNYSSELNVNALLLGDSALYLCASSLGTGLGGYTFGSGTRLTVV.

The chain uses TRBV10-1 and TRBJ2-7; maybe TRBD1 (6 bases). Trimming removed 2 bases from V and 0 bases from J, with 14 bases in between. The germline gives CDR1 WNHNN, CDR2 SYGVQD (reference sequence). This CDR3 region has 16 residues. CDR3 nucleotides: TGCGCCAGCAGTGAGGCCCGGACAGTTTGCTCCTACGAGCAGTACTTC. Amino acids: CASSEARTVCSYEQYF.

The gene calls are TRBV5-1 and TRBJ2-2, with a weak D call TRBD2 (5 bases). This CDR3 comprises 16 residues. From germline, CDR1 is SGHRS and CDR2 YFSETQ. V lost 1 base, J lost 0 bases, and 10 bases lay in between. The CDR3 region has the DNA TGCGCCAGCAGCTTGACTAGGGCCGCGAACACCGGGGAGCTGTTTTTT. Protein sequence: CASSLTRAANTGELFF.

Notes on this clone: At the DNA level, this CDR3 is encoded by other sequences in the same sample as well. The chain links TRBV7-3 to TRBJ2-1; 12 bases match TRBD2. The CDR3 sequence is 15 residues long. Germline-derived CDR1 and CDR2 are SGHTA and FQGTGA. V lost 2 bases, J lost 4 bases, and 0 bases stayed unmatched. The CDR3 DNA reads TGTGCCAGCAGCTTACTAGCGGGAGGGTACAATGAGCAGTTCTTC. Translation: CASSLLAGGYNEQFF.

The V gene is TRBV6-1, the J gene TRBJ1-1; 8 positions agree with TRBD1. Germline V lookup: CDR1 MNHNS, CDR2 SASEGT. This CDR3 spans 17 amino acids. Losses at the gene ends were 1 base for V and 0 bases for J; bases not matched to a gene: 7. In DNA form, the CDR3 reads TGTGCCAGCAGTGAAGAGTGGACAGGGCGCTTGAACACTGAAGCTTTCTTT. It is translated as CASSEEWTGRLNTEAFF.